These 15 T cell receptor beta chains share one sample of origin, sequenced in a study of OX40 agonist ivuxolimab in advanced cancers. Here immunoSEQ multiplex PCR was the method, and the copy in TCRdb shows in-frame clones only, minus some. The sample carries 55,000 to 70,000 clones, roughly four fifths recorded once. The starting material was CD4+ or CD8+ T cells sorted from blood, obtained in a trial of the OX40 agonist ivuxolimab. The source of these receptors is an adult with an advanced solid tumor such as melanoma, head and neck, liver or kidney cancer.

This chain uses TRBV7-8 with TRBJ2-3, with a possible D match to TRBD2 (5 bases). Per germline, CDR1 SGHVS and CDR2 FQNEAQ. This CDR3 is 16 amino acids long. Trimming took off 1 base at V and 3 bases at J, with 14 bases between the two ends. The CDR3 protein is CASSLDIGSLTDTQYF. The CDR3 bases are TGTGCCAGCAGCTTAGATATAGGGAGTTTGACAGATACGCAGTATTTT.

This clone occurred a few times. This sequence joins TRBV5-8 and TRBJ1-1; D gene ambiguous. CDR1 SGHTS and CDR2 YDEGEE come from the germline V gene. The CDR3 has 12 residues. V dropped 0 bases and J dropped 11 bases, with 11 bases sitting between them. The CDR3 nucleotides read TGTGCCAGCAGCTTGGATAGGTTAGGGGCTTTCTTT. It yields the protein CASSLDRLGAFF.

This sequence joins TRBV6-4 and TRBJ1-5, with D uncertain. The germline CDR1 and CDR2 sequences are MRHNA and SNTAGT. Trimming cost V 8 bases and J 3 bases, with 11 bases left between them. The CDR3 is 13 amino acids. CDR3 amino acids: CASSRQFNQPQHF. The CDR3 DNA reads as TGTGCCAGCTCGCGGCAGTTCAATCAGCCCCAGCATTTT.

The V gene is TRBV29-1, the J gene TRBJ1-2; a weak D match, TRBD1 (5 bases). The CDR3 loop spans 11 amino acids. V lost 1 base, J lost 6 bases, and 6 bases lay in between. Germline assignment: CDR1 SQVTM and CDR2 ANQGSEA. CDR3 protein: CSVEGDHGYTF. As DNA, the CDR3 is TGCAGCGTTGAAGGGGACCATGGCTACACCTTC.

This chain joins TRBV30 and TRBJ2-5, with TRBD2 as a possible D gene (5 bases). Germline-derived CDR1 and CDR2 are GTSNPN and SVGIG (reference sequence). CDR3 size: 15 residues. Trimming removed 3 bases from V and 2 bases from J, with 16 bases in between. CDR3 nucleotide sequence: TGTGCCTGGAGACCCCCGGCGGGTTCGCAAGAGACCCAGTACTTC. This sequence encodes CAWRPPAGSQETQYF.

This chain uses TRBV7-2 with TRBJ2-1; 8 bases agree with TRBD2. Germline V gene lookup returns CDR1 SGHTA and CDR2 FQGNSA. J was trimmed by 3 bases and V by 3 bases; bases with no gene match: 4. The CDR3 loop spans 15 amino acids. CDR3 DNA: TGTGCCAGCAGCTTTACAAGCGGGGGCTACAATGAGCAGTTCTTC. It is translated as CASSFTSGGYNEQFF.

The DNA for the CDR3 is TGTGCCAGTCCGGGACAGGGAGCTGGAAACACCATATATTTT. Translating it yields CASPGQGAGNTIYF. The V and J genes are TRBV19 and TRBJ1-3, with 9 nucleotides matching TRBD1. The CDR3 covers 14 residues. CDR1 and CDR2 (germline): LNHDA, SQIVND (reference sequence). V lost 8 bases, J lost 2 bases, and 4 bases stayed unmatched. The full variable domain, its missing parts supplied by reference TRBV19 and TRBJ1-3, is DGGITQSPKYLFRKEGQNVTLSCEQNLNHDAMYWYRQDPGQGLRLIYYSQIVNDFQKGDIAEGYSVSREKKESFPLTVTSAQKNPTAFYLCASPGQGAGNTIYFGEGSWLTVV.

This chain links TRBV12-5 with TRBJ2-5; D is uncertain. Germline CDR1 is LGHNT and CDR2 is FRNRAP. V was pared by 0 bases and J by 0 bases, with 14 bases between. The CDR3 is 17 residues long. CDR3 sequence: CASGLVLGRVYQETQYF. In DNA form, the CDR3 reads TGTGCTAGTGGTTTGGTACTTGGCCGGGTTTACCAAGAGACCCAGTACTTC.

The CDR3 region has the DNA TGTGCCAGCAGTTTAGGGGGACAGGGTACCTACGAGCAGTACTTC. Protein product: CASSLGGQGTYEQYF. V and J are TRBV28 and TRBJ2-7, with 9 bases identical to TRBD1. CDR1 is MDHEN, CDR2 SYDVKM, per germline. The CDR3 loop spans 15 amino acids. Germline trimming cut 2 bases from V and 2 bases from J; bases unmatched to any gene: 4.

J is TRBJ1-2 and V is TRBV9; D is uncertain. The V gene lost 0 bases and the J gene lost 4 bases, with 10 bases spanning the gap. The CDR3 contains 14 residues. CDR1 SGDLS and CDR2 YYNGEE come from the germline V gene. This CDR3 reads CASSVGQNPYGYTF. The DNA of the CDR3 is TGTGCCAGCAGCGTAGGCCAGAATCCCTATGGCTACACCTTC.

This clone is a singleton in its sample. The chain combines TRBV18 with TRBJ1-5; D call uncertain. CDR1 is KGHSH and CDR2 is LQKENI in the germline V gene. V dropped 2 bases and J dropped 7 bases, with 6 bases sitting between them. There are 12 residues in the CDR3. The CDR3 loop is CASSPEGQPQHF. The CDR3 DNA reads as TGTGCCAGCTCACCAGAGGGCCAGCCCCAGCATTTT. The whole variable domain, filled in from reference TRBV18 and TRBJ1-5, reads NAGVMQNPRHLVRRRGQEARLRCSPMKGHSHVYWYRQLPEEGLKFMVYLQKENIIDESGMPKERFSAEFPKEGPSILRIQQVVRGDSAAYFCASSPEGQPQHFGDGTRLSIL.

The V and J genes are TRBV5-1 and TRBJ2-3, with 10 positions matching TRBD2. Germline loops: CDR1 SGHRS, CDR2 YFSETQ. CDR3 length: 16 amino acids. Trimming at V came to 4 bases and at J to 4 bases, leaving 9 bases not matched to a gene. The CDR3 bases are TGCGCCAGCAGCCAACCTGAGCTAGCGGGGGCAGATACGCAGTATTTT. Amino acid sequence: CASSQPELAGADTQYF.

The chain couples TRBV5-5 to TRBJ1-1, with unresolved D. CDR3 length: 13 amino acids. Trimming took 1 base from V and 1 from J, leaving 5 bases between them. Germline V lookup: CDR1 SGHKS, CDR2 YYEKEE (reference sequence). The CDR3 region has the DNA TGTGCCAGCAGCTTGATTGGGAACACTGAAGCTTTCTTT. Its translation is CASSLIGNTEAFF.

The rearrangement joins TRBV30 to TRBJ2-1, with unresolved D. This CDR3 is 12 amino acids long. Germline V lookup: CDR1 GTSNPN, CDR2 SVGIG (reference sequence). With 1 base removed from V and 6 bases from J, the gap between germline ends came to 7 bases. CDR3 region: CAWSETLNEQFF. CDR3 in DNA: TGTGCCTGGAGTGAGACACTCAATGAGCAGTTCTTC.

To note about this clone: Other nucleotide sequences from this sample produce the same CDR3. The chain couples TRBV30 to TRBJ1-2, with D maybe TRBD1 (5 bases). The germline V and J ends were trimmed by 1 base and 3 bases, with 6 bases remaining between them. Germline CDR1 GTSNPN, CDR2 SVGIG (reference sequence). The CDR3 length is 12 residues. CDR3 region: CAWSGGYYGYTF. The CDR3, as DNA: TGTGCCTGGAGTGGGGGGTACTATGGCTACACCTTC.